This T cell receptor beta chain was captured by sequencing in a study of chemoradiotherapy in HPV16-positive cancers. The CDR3 is made up of 14 amino acids. J gave up 4 bases and V 3 bases, and 3 bases lay outside the gene matches. Germline assignment: CDR1 SGHNT and CDR2 YYREEE (reference sequence). Profiling relied on immunoSEQ multiplex PCR, and the TCRdb table lists in-frame clones only, not all of them. The sample has 5,000 or so clones, roughly 77% seen once. The sequenced sample was tumor tissue, obtained from a patient who underwent chemoradiotherapy. This TCR came from a human donor with HPV-associated anogenital cancer. This rearrangement joins TRBV5-4 to TRBJ2-4, with 8 bases lining up with TRBD1. Written as DNA, the CDR3 is TGTGCCAGCAGCTCGACAGGGGAAAAAAACATTCAGTACTTC. Protein: CASSSTGEKNIQYF.